The 28 T cell receptor beta chains in this list originate from one sample, sequenced in a study of T cells after yellow fever vaccination. TCRdb independently ran MiXCR on the 5' RACE reads; one entry per CDR3 protein. The sample comprises 300,000 to 400,000 distinct CDR3 sequences, about 8.7% of which are singletons, and roughly 18% rests with the top ten. The input for sequencing was PBMCs, taken on the day of the first yellow fever vaccination. Source of these receptors: a man aged 18 to 30 who received the YFV17D yellow fever vaccine.

J is TRBJ1-4 and V is TRBV5-1; 8 bases line up with TRBD1. J gave up 9 bases and V 4 bases, and 8 bases lay outside the gene matches. This CDR3 spans 14 amino acids. Per germline, CDR1 SGHRS and CDR2 YFSETQ. The CDR3, as DNA: TGCGCCAGCAGCGAACGGACAGGGTACAAAAAACTGTTTTTT. It translates to CASSERTGYKKLFF.

The rearrangement uses TRBV4-3 and TRBJ2-3; 10 positions agree with TRBD2. CDR1 and CDR2 from the germline V gene are LGHNA and YSLEER. J gave up 1 base and V 3 bases, and 1 base lay outside the gene matches. This CDR3 comprises 15 residues. Written as DNA, the CDR3 is TGCGCCAGCAGCCATCTAGCGGGGGGCACAGATACGCAGTATTTT. As protein: CASSHLAGGTDTQYF.

The sample holds a few counts of this clonotype. This chain uses TRBV6-5 with TRBJ1-1; D not resolved. V was cut by 2 bases and J by 0 bases, with 10 bases left in between. CDR1 and CDR2 from the germline V gene are MNHEY and SVGAGI. The CDR3 loop spans 15 amino acids. The CDR3 DNA reads TGTGCCAGCAGTTACAATCCGTCTATGAACACTGAAGCTTTCTTT. Its translation is CASSYNPSMNTEAFF.

The chain employs TRBV5-6 and TRBJ2-1, with D possibly matching TRBD2 (7 bases). Trimming left V 3 bases short and J 8 bases short, with 15 bases between. The CDR3 is 14 residues long. Germline assignment: CDR1 SGHDT and CDR2 YYEEEE. CDR3 DNA sequence: TGTGCCAGCAGCTGGCGGGAGACAGGCGATGAGCAGTTCTTC. It codes for CASSWRETGDEQFF.

Only a few counts were recorded for this clonotype. The genes are TRBV7-8 and TRBJ2-6, with D unclear. CDR3 length equals 17 residues. The V end lost 2 bases, the J end lost 0 bases, and 11 bases lay between the germline ends. The germline V gene has CDR1 SGHVS and CDR2 FQNEAQ. CDR3 sequence reads: CASSLRVHNSGANVLTF. The CDR3 DNA is TGTGCCAGCAGCTTACGGGTACATAACTCTGGGGCCAACGTCCTGACTTTC.

This clonotype was detected a few times. The chain links TRBV20-1 to TRBJ1-6; 8 nucleotides line up with TRBD1. Unmatched junction bases numbered 7, after V lost 2 bases and J lost 10 bases. The CDR3 runs 14 residues. Per the germline V gene, CDR1 is DFQATT and CDR2 is SNEGSKA (reference sequence). The DNA of the CDR3 is TGCAGTGCTAGATTTGGGACAGGCTTCTCACCCCTCCACTTT. Encoded protein: CSARFGTGFSPLHF.

The chain combines TRBV5-5 with TRBJ1-1; D possibly corresponds to TRBD1 (5 bases). Germline assignment: CDR1 SGHKS and CDR2 YYEKEE (reference sequence). The CDR3 is made up of 16 amino acids. The V end lost 1 base, the J end lost 1 base, and 14 bases lay between the germline ends. The CDR3 reads CASSLSVSRANTEAFF. As DNA, the CDR3 is TGTGCCAGCAGCTTGAGTGTATCCAGGGCGAACACTGAAGCTTTCTTT.

The chain has TRBV7-9 and TRBJ2-3; 12 nucleotides agree with TRBD1. V gave up 2 bases and J gave up 13 bases; unmatched junction bases: 10. CDR1 SEHNR and CDR2 FQNEAQ come from the germline V gene (reference sequence). The length of the CDR3 is 15 residues. Here the CDR3 DNA reads TGTGCCAGCAGCTTAACCGGGACAGGGGGCGCCGGGAAGTATTTT. This encodes CASSLTGTGGAGKYF.

Many counts were recorded for this clonotype. This sequence joins TRBV4-2 and TRBJ2-3; 8 bases line up with TRBD1. Germline CDR1 is LGHNA and CDR2 is YNFKEQ. This CDR3 has 17 residues. With 0 bases clipped from V and 1 base from J, the junction kept 6 bases outside the gene matches. The CDR3 reads CASSQEGTGQGTDTQYF. DNA of the CDR3: TGTGCCAGCAGCCAAGAGGGGACGGGACAGGGCACAGATACGCAGTATTTT.

This clonotype has a count of ten or more. The genes are TRBV20-1 and TRBJ2-1; D gene unclear. V was pared by 7 bases and J by 8 bases, with 24 bases between. This CDR3 spans 15 amino acids. Germline V gives CDR1 DFQATT, CDR2 SNEGSKA (reference sequence). The CDR3 region has the DNA TGCAGTGTCATTACTCGGCAACTCGGCTATTATGAGCAGTTCTTC. Amino acids: CSVITRQLGYYEQFF.

V usage is TRBV6-2 or TRBV6-3 and J usage is TRBJ1-2, with D tentatively TRBD1 (5 bases). Deletions cut 8 bases from V and 3 bases from J, with 16 bases between. The CDR3 spans 14 residues. Germline CDR1 and CDR2: MNHEY and SVGEGT. The CDR3, as DNA: TGTGCCAGCTCCGTCGGGACCCCTGACTATGGCTACACCTTC. It is translated as CASSVGTPDYGYTF.

The rearrangement uses TRBV6-1 and TRBJ2-7; perhaps TRBD1 as D (6 bases). The CDR3 consists of 13 residues. Germline CDR1 and CDR2: MNHNS and SASEGT. The V end lost 5 bases, the J end lost 2 bases, and 10 bases lay between the germline ends. CDR3 coding DNA: TGTGCCAGCAGTATGGGGGCGACCTACGAGCAGTACTTC. As protein: CASSMGATYEQYF.

V is TRBV7-9 and J is TRBJ2-7, with a weak D call TRBD1 (6 bases). Trimming left V 4 bases short and J 3 bases short, with 22 bases between. This CDR3 spans 17 amino acids. From germline, CDR1 is SEHNR and CDR2 FQNEAQ (reference sequence). CDR3 loop: CASSYGIRPGVGYEQYF. The CDR3 bases are TGTGCCAGCAGCTATGGGATTCGACCAGGGGTTGGCTACGAGCAGTACTTC.

This clonotype turned up a few times. The chain has TRBV7-2 and TRBJ2-7; 9 bases are a match to TRBD2. This CDR3 has 15 residues. CDR1 and CDR2 (germline): SGHTA, FQGNSA. The J segment lost 0 bases and the V segment lost 3 bases, leaving 3 bases of the junction unmatched. This CDR3 reads CASSFPSGDSYEQYF. In nucleotides, the CDR3 is TGTGCCAGCAGCTTCCCTAGCGGGGACTCCTACGAGCAGTACTTC.

This clonotype was counted a few times. J is TRBJ1-1 and V is TRBV20-1; possibly TRBD1 for D (6 bases). The CDR3 covers 13 residues. Per germline, CDR1 DFQATT and CDR2 SNEGSKA (reference sequence). Trimming stripped 2 bases from V and 12 bases from J, with 19 bases between. This CDR3 is CSARRQDNIRTFF. The CDR3 DNA follows: TGCAGTGCTAGAAGACAGGACAACATTAGGACTTTCTTT.

This clonotype was seen a few times. The J gene is TRBJ1-2, the V gene TRBV6-1; 8 bases match TRBD1. Germline V gene sequence: CDR1 MNHNS, CDR2 SASEGT. With 5 bases clipped from V and 7 bases from J, the junction kept 6 bases outside the gene matches. The CDR3 contains 13 residues. The CDR3 nucleotides read TGTGCCAGCAGTACGGGGACAGGCTCTGGCTACACCTTC. This translates into CASSTGTGSGYTF.

J is TRBJ2-5 and V is TRBV4-2; D could derive from TRBD1 or TRBD2 (6 bases each). This CDR3 is 18 amino acids long. Trimming left V 0 bases short and J 1 base short, with 18 bases between. The germline gives CDR1 LGHNA, CDR2 YNFKEQ. CDR3 sequence: CASSQDRDRGGLQETQYF. The CDR3 DNA sequence: TGTGCCAGCAGCCAAGATAGGGATCGAGGGGGACTCCAAGAGACCCAGTACTTC.

The chain couples TRBV6-6 to TRBJ1-5; a weak D match, TRBD1 (5 bases). The CDR3 has 12 amino acids. The V end lost 7 bases, the J end lost 6 bases, and 10 bases lay between the germline ends. Germline loops: CDR1 MNHNY, CDR2 SVGAGI (reference sequence). The CDR3 protein is CASTQGGQPQHF. The CDR3 nucleotides are TGTGCCAGCACCCAGGGAGGTCAGCCCCAGCATTTT.

The rearrangement links TRBV29-1 to TRBJ1-4; D is uncertain. The CDR3 is 12 residues long. The V gene's germline CDR1 is SQVTM and CDR2 ANQGSEA. The V end lost 7 bases, the J end lost 4 bases, and 10 bases lay between the germline ends. The CDR3 protein is CSASRDNEKLFF. In DNA, the CDR3 is TGCAGCGCAAGTAGAGATAATGAAAAACTGTTTTTT.

This clonotype was counted a few times. This chain connects TRBV9 to TRBJ1-1; 7 bases fit TRBD1. The CDR3 has 18 amino acids. CDR1 and CDR2 (germline): SGDLS, YYNGEE. V gave up 3 bases and J gave up 4 bases; unmatched junction bases: 18. CDR3 nucleotides: TGTGCCAGCAGCGCAGGGGGGGGAGTGGGGCTTAGGACCACTGAAGCTTTCTTT. This gives the protein CASSAGGGVGLRTTEAFF.

The rearrangement links TRBV4-1 to TRBJ1-1; 7 bases fit TRBD1. Germline V gene sequence: CDR1 MGHRA, CDR2 YSYEKL. This CDR3 has 17 residues. With V trimmed by 2 bases and J by 3 bases, 12 bases remained unmatched. The CDR3 here is CASSQRRGGQYDTEAFF. In DNA form, the CDR3 reads TGCGCCAGCAGCCAAAGAAGAGGGGGACAGTACGACACTGAAGCTTTCTTT.

The chain couples TRBV18 to TRBJ2-7; a possible D gene is TRBD1 (6 bases). This CDR3 is built from 14 residues. CDR1 KGHSH and CDR2 LQKENI come from the germline V gene. The V gene lost 4 bases and the J gene lost 2 bases, with 12 bases spanning the gap. The CDR3 DNA follows: TGTGCCAGCTCACAAGGCCGGGACACCTACGAGCAGTACTTC. It translates to CASSQGRDTYEQYF.

The V and J genes are TRBV5-5 and TRBJ2-7; 9 bases are shared with TRBD1. The trim removed 1 base at V and 3 bases at J, leaving 5 bases unmatched. Looked up from germline, CDR1 is SGHKS and CDR2 is YYEKEE (reference sequence). The CDR3 runs 15 residues. CDR3 sequence: CASSLLGQGGYEQYV. The CDR3 coding sequence is TGTGCCAGCAGCTTGTTGGGACAGGGAGGCTACGAGCAGTACGTC.

A few counts support this clonotype. The chain recombines TRBV10-3 with TRBJ1-5; D remains unclear. V lost 7 bases and J 4 bases, leaving 11 bases between the germline ends. The CDR3 spans 13 residues. CDR1 is ENHRY, CDR2 SYGVKD, per germline. CDR3 region: CAITGSENQPQHF. In DNA form, the CDR3 reads TGTGCCATCACCGGGTCCGAAAATCAGCCCCAGCATTTT.

This clonotype was observed many times. V is TRBV7-2 and J is TRBJ2-5; D remains ambiguous. This CDR3 contains 11 residues. The V gene's germline CDR1 is SGHTA and CDR2 FQGNSA. Trimming removed 0 bases at V and 7 bases at J, with 3 bases between. CDR3 nucleotide sequence: TGTGCCAGCAGCTTAGCGAGGACCCAGTACTTC. This sequence encodes CASSLARTQYF.

This chain connects TRBV19 to TRBJ1-2, with D possibly matching TRBD1 (6 bases). The germline V gene encodes CDR1 LNHDA and CDR2 SQIVND (reference sequence). The V gene lost 2 bases and the J gene lost 4 bases, with 17 bases spanning the gap. This CDR3 is 16 amino acids long. In nucleotides, the CDR3 is TGTGCCAGTAGTATACTCAGACAGGACTACCTCTATGGCTACACCTTC. This gives the protein CASSILRQDYLYGYTF. Looking up the rest from reference TRBV19 and TRBJ1-2 gives the full variable domain: DGGITQSPKYLFRKEGQNVTLSCEQNLNHDAMYWYRQDPGQGLRLIYYSQIVNDFQKGDIAEGYSVSREKKESFPLTVTSAQKNPTAFYLCASSILRQDYLYGYTFGSGTRLTVV.

The chain combines TRBV7-3 with TRBJ2-1, with D hard to call. Per germline, CDR1 SGHTA and CDR2 FQGTGA. Trimming took off 0 bases at V and 11 bases at J, with 8 bases between the two ends. The CDR3 covers 12 residues. CDR3 in DNA: TGTGCCAGCAGCTTAACTGCCGGAAAGCAGTTCTTC. Residues: CASSLTAGKQFF.

Many counts were recorded for this clonotype. This sequence joins TRBV10-1 and TRBJ1-5; 9 nucleotides agree with TRBD1. CDR3 length equals 12 residues. Germline lookup yields CDR1 WNHNN and CDR2 SYGVQD (reference sequence). Germline trimming cut 6 bases from V and 16 bases from J; bases unmatched to any gene: 10. The DNA of the CDR3 is TGCGCCAGCAGAGGGGACAGGGCGTCGTTCCATTTT. Its protein product is CASRGDRASFHF.